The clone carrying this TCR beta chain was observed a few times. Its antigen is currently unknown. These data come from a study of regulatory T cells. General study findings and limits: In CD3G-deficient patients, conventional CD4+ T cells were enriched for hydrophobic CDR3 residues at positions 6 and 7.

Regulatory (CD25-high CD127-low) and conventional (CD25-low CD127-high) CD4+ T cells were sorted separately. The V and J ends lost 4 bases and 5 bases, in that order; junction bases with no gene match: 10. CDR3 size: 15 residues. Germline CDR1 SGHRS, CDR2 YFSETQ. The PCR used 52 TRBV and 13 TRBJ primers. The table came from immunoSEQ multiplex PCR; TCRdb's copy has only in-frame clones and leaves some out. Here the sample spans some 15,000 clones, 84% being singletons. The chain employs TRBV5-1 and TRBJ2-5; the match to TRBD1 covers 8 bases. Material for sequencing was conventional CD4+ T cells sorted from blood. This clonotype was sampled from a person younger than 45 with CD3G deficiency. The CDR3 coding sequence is TGCGCCAGCAGCCGTGACGGACAGGGTCGTGAGACCCAGTACTTC. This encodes CASSRDGQGRETQYF.